This T cell receptor (beta chain) was recovered during a study of neurological immune-mediated disorders. In germline, CDR1 is SGHDT, CDR2 YYEEEE. This CDR3 spans 13 amino acids. Trimming pared 4 bases from V and 5 bases from J, leaving 12 bases between. This clonotype came up many times. What it binds is not known. Study-level findings and limits: None of the CDR3 amino acid sequences of expanded clones recurred across subjects, suggesting private repertoires in all groups.

Template-switch 5'RACE cDNA synthesis added a 10-nucleotide unique molecular identifier. TCRdb analysed the 5' RACE reads with MiXCR anew, one entry per CDR3 protein. The sample includes tens of thousands of distinct CDR3 sequences, less than 5.5% of them seen just once. This receptor was obtained from a young man with multiple sclerosis. This chain links TRBV5-6 with TRBJ1-2; D gene ambiguous. Sequenced sample: PBMCs. The CDR3 region is CASSRRDPYGYTF. The CDR3 DNA reads as TGTGCCAGCAGCCGTAGGGATCCGTATGGCTACACCTTC.